This T cell receptor (beta chain) stems from a study of blood T cell repertoires in COVID-19. Study as a whole: Samples of COVID-19 (acute and convalescent) were obtained from the United States, Italy and Spain.

This clone showed up just a few times. In germline, CDR1 is SGDLS, CDR2 YYNGEE. Trimming stripped 0 bases from V and 3 bases from J, with 9 bases between. This CDR3 contains 14 residues. Profiling relied on immunoSEQ multiplex PCR, and the TCRdb table lists in-frame clones only, not all of them. In the table there are about 150,000 clones, approximately 86% of which are singletons. The clonotype was recovered from a woman older than 75 with active or convalescent COVID-19. The sequencing input was peripheral blood. The rearrangement uses TRBV9 and TRBJ1-2; D gene uncertain. CDR3 DNA: TGTGCCAGCAGCGTAGGCGCCGGTGACTATGGCTACACCTTC. This translates into CASSVGAGDYGYTF.